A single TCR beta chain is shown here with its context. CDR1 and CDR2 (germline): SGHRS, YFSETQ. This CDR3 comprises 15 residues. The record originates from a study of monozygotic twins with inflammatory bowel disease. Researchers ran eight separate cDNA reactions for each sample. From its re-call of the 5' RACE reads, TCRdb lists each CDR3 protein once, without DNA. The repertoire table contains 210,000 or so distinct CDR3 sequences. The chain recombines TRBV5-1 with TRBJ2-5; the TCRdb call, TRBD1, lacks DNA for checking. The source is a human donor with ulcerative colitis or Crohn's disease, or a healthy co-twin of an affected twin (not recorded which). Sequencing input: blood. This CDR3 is CASSLGGVRSEDQYF.